A single sample gave rise to the 26 T cell receptor beta chains below, sequenced in a study of control samples from healthy donors and cancer patients. Measured with immunoSEQ multiplex PCR; TCRdb has only the in-frame clones, and not every one. The sample records nearly 40,000 clones, around nine tenths being singletons. Source material: blood. These receptors all stem from a woman between 45 and 60 years old in good health.

The genes are TRBV6-2 or TRBV6-3 and TRBJ1-5; D remains ambiguous. The germline CDR1 and CDR2 sequences are MNHEY and SVGEGT. V lost 0 bases to trimming and J lost 9 bases, with 9 bases between them. This CDR3 is 13 amino acids long. CDR3 sequence (DNA): TGTGCCAGCAGTTACTCGACCTTGGCGCCCCAGCATTTT. Translation gives CASSYSTLAPQHF.

Written as DNA, the CDR3 is TGTGCCAGTAGTAACTCAGATAGCAATCAGCCCCAGCATTTT. Residues: CASSNSDSNQPQHF. The rearrangement links TRBV19 to TRBJ1-5; D is ambiguous. CDR1 and CDR2 from the germline V gene are LNHDA and SQIVND (reference sequence). Trimming shortened V by 4 bases and J by 0 bases, and 7 bases separated the two germline ends. This CDR3 has 14 residues.

The J gene is TRBJ1-2, the V gene TRBV5-4, with D uncertain. With 0 bases removed from V and 4 bases from J, the gap between germline ends came to 10 bases. Germline CDR1 is SGHNT and CDR2 is YYREEE (reference sequence). The CDR3 totals 14 residues. The CDR3 loop reads CASSLGAESYGYTF. As DNA, the CDR3 is TGTGCCAGCAGCTTGGGGGCGGAGAGCTATGGCTACACCTTC.

This sequence joins TRBV7-2 and TRBJ1-5; D may be TRBD1 (5 bases). The V end was cut by 6 bases, the J end by 5 bases, with 14 bases between. The CDR3 length is 14 residues. Germline values: CDR1 SGHTA, CDR2 FQGNSA. CDR3 sequence: CASSFRVGDQPQHF. In nucleotides, the CDR3 is TGTGCCAGCAGTTTCAGGGTTGGTGATCAGCCCCAGCATTTT.

V usage is TRBV7-2 and J usage is TRBJ1-1, with 7 bases that match TRBD1. Germline CDR1 and CDR2: SGHTA and FQGNSA. The length of the CDR3 is 14 residues. J lost 5 bases, V lost 5 bases, and 8 bases had no gene match. CDR3 protein: CASSPSRGKTEAFF. The CDR3 nucleotides read TGTGCCAGCAGCCCTAGCAGGGGGAAGACTGAAGCTTTCTTT.

The V call is TRBV6-6, the J call TRBJ1-1; the D gene is possibly TRBD1 (5 bases). Deletions cut 5 bases from V and 6 bases from J, with 7 bases between. Germline V CDR1 and CDR2: MNHNY, SVGAGI (reference sequence). CDR3 length equals 11 residues. The CDR3 here is CASSQGAEAFF. DNA of the CDR3: TGTGCCAGCAGTCAGGGTGCTGAAGCTTTCTTT.

This clone has only one observation. The rearrangement uses TRBV28 and TRBJ1-1; tentatively, D is TRBD1 (5 bases). Germline values: CDR1 MDHEN, CDR2 SYDVKM. There are 17 residues in the CDR3. V was trimmed by 4 bases and J by 3 bases, leaving 21 bases between them. Here the CDR3 DNA reads TGTGCCAGCAGTTCCCCCGGGACGAAAGGGAAGGACACTGAAGCTTTCTTT. It yields the protein CASSSPGTKGKDTEAFF.

This clone was seen once. This CDR3 reads CASSASGAGNQPQHF. DNA of the CDR3: TGTGCCAGCAGCGCCTCAGGGGCAGGCAATCAGCCCCAGCATTTT. This chain uses TRBV7-2 with TRBJ1-5; maybe TRBD1 (6 bases). The V gene's germline CDR1 is SGHTA and CDR2 FQGNSA. The CDR3 sequence is 15 residues long. V was clipped by 5 bases and J by 2 bases, with 13 bases between them.

The chain combines TRBV19 with TRBJ2-7, with D maybe TRBD2 (5 bases). V gave up 6 bases and J gave up 6 bases, with 15 bases separating them. Germline CDR1 reads LNHDA; CDR2 reads SQIVND (reference sequence). The CDR3 is 13 residues long. The CDR3 coding sequence is TGTGCCAGTAGCCCTAGGGTCCGGGGCGAGCAGTACTTC. This sequence encodes CASSPRVRGEQYF.

The chain combines TRBV18 with TRBJ1-1, with D perhaps TRBD1 (5 bases). Trimming shortened V by 6 bases and J by 2 bases, and 10 bases separated the two germline ends. CDR1 is KGHSH and CDR2 is LQKENI in the germline V gene. The CDR3 runs 13 residues. The CDR3 DNA reads as TGTGCCAGCTCCCCGGGGGTTAACACTGAAGCTTTCTTT. Amino acid sequence: CASSPGVNTEAFF.

The J gene is TRBJ1-3, the V gene TRBV27; 7 nucleotides line up with TRBD1. Losses at the gene ends were 3 bases for V and 7 bases for J; bases not matched to a gene: 12. CDR3 length: 16 residues. Germline V lookup: CDR1 MNHEY, CDR2 SMNVEV (reference sequence). The CDR3: CASSFMVTGEGNTIYF. CDR3 in DNA: TGTGCCAGCAGTTTTATGGTAACAGGGGAGGGTAACACCATATATTTT.

CDR3 sequence reads: CASSFQTGGETQYF. CDR3 nucleotides: TGCGCCAGCAGCTTTCAAACCGGTGGGGAGACCCAGTACTTC. The chain combines TRBV5-1 with TRBJ2-5; D is uncertain. The V gene lost 2 bases and the J gene lost 5 bases, with 13 bases spanning the gap. The CDR3 covers 14 residues. Germline-derived CDR1 and CDR2 are SGHRS and YFSETQ. Looking up the rest from reference TRBV5-1 and TRBJ2-5 gives the full variable domain: KAGVTQTPRYLIKTRGQQVTLSCSPISGHRSVSWYQQTPGQGLQFLFEYFSETQRNKGNFPGRFSGRQFSNSRSEMNVSTLELGDSALYLCASSFQTGGETQYFGPGTRLLVL.

The genes are TRBV6-5 and TRBJ1-5; D is possibly TRBD1 (6 bases). CDR1 is MNHEY, CDR2 SVGAGI, per germline. The CDR3 is 15 residues long. V lost 6 bases to trimming and J lost 2 bases, with 14 bases between them. The CDR3 nucleotides are TGTGCCAGCAGAGACAGGTCCTTTGGCAATCAGCCCCAGCATTTT. This gives the protein CASRDRSFGNQPQHF.

This clone appeared a single time. The chain couples TRBV9 to TRBJ1-3; D is perhaps TRBD1 (6 bases). Germline CDR1 reads SGDLS; CDR2 reads YYNGEE. This CDR3 spans 13 amino acids. Trimming cost V 0 bases and J 8 bases, with 9 bases left between them. The CDR3 is CASSVDQGYTIYF. For the CDR3, the DNA is TGTGCCAGCAGCGTAGACCAGGGGTACACCATATATTTT.

The V gene is TRBV28, the J gene TRBJ1-2; 7 bases map to TRBD1. This CDR3 is built from 15 residues. The V gene end was trimmed by 5 bases and the J gene end by 0 bases; junction bases not matched to a gene: 6. Looked up from germline, CDR1 is MDHEN and CDR2 is SYDVKM. As DNA, the CDR3 is TGTGCCAGCAGTCGGGACAGCATTTCTAACTATGGCTACACCTTC. Amino acids: CASSRDSISNYGYTF.

The chain couples TRBV16 to TRBJ1-1; D unresolved. This CDR3 has 13 residues. V was clipped by 7 bases and J by 0 bases, with 9 bases between them. Germline CDR1 KGHSY, CDR2 FQNENV. The CDR3 spells CASKMSVNTEAFF. The CDR3 DNA follows: TGTGCCAGCAAAATGTCGGTGAACACTGAAGCTTTCTTT.

This sequence joins TRBV7-2 and TRBJ1-4, with D possibly matching TRBD1 (6 bases). The ends were cut back, 5 bases at V and 4 bases at J, with 14 bases in the middle. The CDR3 covers 15 residues. Looked up from germline, CDR1 is SGHTA and CDR2 is FQGNSA. As DNA, the CDR3 is TGTGCCAGCAGCCCCGGGGGCTTTTTTAATGAAAAACTGTTTTTT. This translates into CASSPGGFFNEKLFF.

The rearrangement links TRBV5-4 to TRBJ2-7; the D gene is possibly TRBD1 (6 bases). This CDR3 comprises 14 residues. From germline, CDR1 is SGHNT and CDR2 YYREEE (reference sequence). The germline V and J ends were trimmed by 1 base and 1 base, with 9 bases remaining between them. The CDR3 is CASSLTGTSYEQYF. CDR3 nucleotide sequence: TGTGCCAGCAGCTTGACGGGGACATCCTACGAGCAGTACTTC.

This rearrangement joins TRBV11-2 to TRBJ2-1, with 8 bases fitting TRBD1. The CDR3 sequence is 14 residues long. In germline, CDR1 is SGHAT, CDR2 FQNNGV. V was clipped by 4 bases and J by 6 bases; unmatched bases: 5. CDR3 DNA sequence: TGTGCCAGCAGCTCGACAGGGGCCAGCAATGAGCAGTTCTTC. This translates into CASSSTGASNEQFF.

The DNA for the CDR3 is TGTGCCAGCAGCCGACCTGGTGGCTACGAGCAGTACTTC. Protein product: CASSRPGGYEQYF. The rearrangement joins TRBV11-2 to TRBJ2-7; D uncertain. This CDR3 has 13 amino acids. CDR1 and CDR2 from the germline V gene are SGHAT and FQNNGV. The ends were cut back, 5 bases at V and 3 bases at J, with 11 bases in the middle.

V usage is TRBV10-3 and J usage is TRBJ1-2; D may be TRBD1 (6 bases). Germline V lookup: CDR1 ENHRY, CDR2 SYGVKD. The length of the CDR3 is 15 residues. With 3 bases removed from V and 4 bases from J, the gap between germline ends came to 15 bases. The CDR3 region is CAISEWTASSYGYTF. In nucleotides, the CDR3 is TGTGCCATCAGTGAATGGACAGCATCGTCCTATGGCTACACCTTC.

The CDR3 reads CASSARGRTGELFF. In DNA form, the CDR3 reads TGTGCCAGCAGCGCCCGGGGTAGGACCGGGGAGCTGTTTTTT. This rearrangement joins TRBV7-2 to TRBJ2-2; D is possibly TRBD2 (5 bases). V lost 5 bases and J 5 bases, leaving 12 bases between the germline ends. In germline, CDR1 is SGHTA, CDR2 FQGNSA. The CDR3 totals 14 residues.

V and J are TRBV20-1 and TRBJ2-5, with D hard to call. V lost 3 bases, J lost 10 bases, and 15 bases lay in between. The CDR3 consists of 12 residues. In germline, CDR1 is DFQATT, CDR2 SNEGSKA (reference sequence). The CDR3 spells CSASPLGHGQYF. CDR3 nucleotides: TGCAGTGCTAGTCCCCTGGGCCACGGCCAGTACTTC.

V usage is TRBV29-1 and J usage is TRBJ1-4; D might be TRBD1 (6 bases). The CDR3 covers 12 residues. Deletions cut 4 bases from V and 3 bases from J, with 6 bases between. Germline CDR1 reads SQVTM; CDR2 reads ANQGSEA. The CDR3: CSVGGPNEKLFF. In DNA form, the CDR3 reads TGCAGCGTTGGGGGGCCTAATGAAAAACTGTTTTTT.

The V call is TRBV5-8, the J call TRBJ1-5; 7 positions agree with TRBD1. There are 14 residues in the CDR3. From germline, CDR1 is SGHTS and CDR2 YDEGEE. V trimming: 3 bases; J trimming: 3 bases; junction bases outside the gene matches: 3. CDR3 nucleotide sequence: TGTGCCAGCAGCTCGGGACAGAACAATCAGCCCCAGCATTTT. Protein: CASSSGQNNQPQHF.

The chain has TRBV9 and TRBJ2-7, with a weak D call TRBD2 (5 bases). The CDR3 length is 15 residues. Per the germline V gene, CDR1 is SGDLS and CDR2 is YYNGEE. V shed 1 base and J shed 2 bases, with 13 bases lying between them. This CDR3 is CASSVSGGLAYEQYF. The CDR3 nucleotides are TGTGCCAGCAGCGTAAGCGGCGGTCTTGCCTACGAGCAGTACTTC.